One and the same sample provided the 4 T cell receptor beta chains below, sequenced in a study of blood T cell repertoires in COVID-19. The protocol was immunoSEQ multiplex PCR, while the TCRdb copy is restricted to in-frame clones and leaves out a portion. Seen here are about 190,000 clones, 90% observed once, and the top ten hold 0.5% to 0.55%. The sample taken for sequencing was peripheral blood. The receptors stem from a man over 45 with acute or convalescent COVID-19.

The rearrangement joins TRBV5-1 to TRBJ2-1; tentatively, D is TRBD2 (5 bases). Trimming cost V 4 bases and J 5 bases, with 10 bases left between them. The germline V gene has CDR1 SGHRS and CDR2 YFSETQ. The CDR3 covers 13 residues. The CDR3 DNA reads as TGCGCCAGCAGCCTCGGGATCGACAATGAGCAGTTCTTC. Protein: CASSLGIDNEQFF.

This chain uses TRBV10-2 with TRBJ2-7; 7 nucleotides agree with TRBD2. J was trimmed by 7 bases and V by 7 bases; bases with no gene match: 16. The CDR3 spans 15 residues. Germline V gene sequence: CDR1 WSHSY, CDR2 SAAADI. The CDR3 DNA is TGCGCCAGCACCTATTCATCGGGAGGATCGCGGGAGCAGTACTTC. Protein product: CASTYSSGGSREQYF.

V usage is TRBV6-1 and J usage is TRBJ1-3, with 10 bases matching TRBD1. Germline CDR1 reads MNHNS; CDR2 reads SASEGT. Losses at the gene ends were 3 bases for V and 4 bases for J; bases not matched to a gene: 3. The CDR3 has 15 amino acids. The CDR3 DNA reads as TGTGCCAGCAGTGACAGACAGGGGGCGGGAAACACCATATATTTT. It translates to CASSDRQGAGNTIYF.

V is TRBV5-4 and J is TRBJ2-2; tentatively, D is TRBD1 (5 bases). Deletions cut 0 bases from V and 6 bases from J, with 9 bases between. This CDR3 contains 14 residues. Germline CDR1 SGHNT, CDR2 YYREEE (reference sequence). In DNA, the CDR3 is TGTGCCAGCAGCTTGGGTTGGGGCGCCGGGGAGCTGTTTTTT. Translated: CASSLGWGAGELFF.